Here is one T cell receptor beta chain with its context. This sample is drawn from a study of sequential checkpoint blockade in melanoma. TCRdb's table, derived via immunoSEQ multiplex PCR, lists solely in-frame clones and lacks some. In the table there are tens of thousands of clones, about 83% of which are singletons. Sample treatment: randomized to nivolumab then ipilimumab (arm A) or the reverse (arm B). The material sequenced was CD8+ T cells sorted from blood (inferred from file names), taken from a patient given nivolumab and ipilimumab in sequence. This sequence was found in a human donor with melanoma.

CDR3 nucleotide sequence: TGCGCCAGCAGCCAAGAGGACAGCGAGGTGTACGAGCAGTACTTC. This translates into CASSQEDSEVYEQYF. The chain joins TRBV4-3 to TRBJ2-7; a possible D gene is TRBD1 (6 bases). Germline values: CDR1 LGHNA, CDR2 YSLEER. V was clipped by 0 bases and J by 4 bases, with 13 bases between them. The CDR3 sequence is 15 residues long.